The 9 T cell receptor beta chains below all came from one sample that was sequenced in a study of vaccination and CD4 T cells after COVID-19. Treatment in this sample: roughly 10-day PBMC culture with coronavirus spike peptide pools or control peptides (ViraFEST assay). Scientists ran DNA taken from cultured CD4+ T cells through the Oncomine TCR Beta short-read assay for sequencing. TCRdb re-called the PCR reads with MiXCR, one entry per CDR3 protein. Of 2,000 to 2,500 distinct CDR3 sequences listed, 27% are singletons. These receptors have no known antigen. Material: CD4+ T cells from blood, cultured in vitro, obtained after SARS-CoV-2 vaccination. The receptors come from a human donor who had recovered from COVID-19.

V usage is TRBV6-4 and J usage is TRBJ1-2; 8 bases align to TRBD1. Looked up from germline, CDR1 is MRHNA and CDR2 is SNTAGT. This CDR3 region has 15 residues. The V gene end was trimmed by 3 bases and the J gene end by 4 bases; junction bases not matched to a gene: 7. This chain's CDR3 is CASSETGDAGYGYTF. CDR3 sequence (DNA): TGTGCCAGCAGTGAGACAGGGGACGCCGGCTATGGCTACACCTTC.

This chain joins TRBV20-1 and TRBJ2-3; D not resolved. Looked up from germline, CDR1 is DFQATT and CDR2 is SNEGSKA (reference sequence). Trimming took off 3 bases at V and 2 bases at J, with 12 bases between the two ends. This CDR3 has 14 amino acids. The DNA for the CDR3 is TGCAGTGCTAGCCACGTTGAATTCACAGATACGCAGTATTTT. This codes for CSASHVEFTDTQYF.

V and J are TRBV5-6 and TRBJ2-5; 12 bases line up with TRBD2. The CDR3 runs 18 residues. Trimming took 0 bases from V and 1 from J; bases not matched to a gene: 7. Germline lookup yields CDR1 SGHDT and CDR2 YYEEEE. CDR3 nucleotides: TGTGCCAGCAGCTTGGAAACTAGCGGGGGGCCCCTCCAAGAGACCCAGTACTTC. Protein: CASSLETSGGPLQETQYF.

DNA for the CDR3: TGTGCCAGCAGCGGTTGGGCCAGCGGTGAGCAGTTCTTC. Its protein product is CASSGWASGEQFF. The genes are TRBV6-2 or TRBV6-3 and TRBJ2-1; D is possibly TRBD2 (5 bases). V was clipped by 6 bases and J by 9 bases, with 15 bases between them. The germline V gene has CDR1 MNHEY and CDR2 SVGEGT. The CDR3 covers 13 residues.

The V gene is TRBV25-1, the J gene TRBJ1-2; D possibly corresponds to TRBD1 (5 bases). The CDR3 covers 14 residues. V shed 0 bases and J shed 8 bases, with 13 bases lying between them. Germline-derived CDR1 and CDR2 are MGHDK and SYGVNS. CDR3 residues: CASSEYLEGSGYTF. The CDR3 bases are TGTGCCAGCAGTGAATACCTTGAGGGGAGCGGCTACACCTTC.

The gene calls are TRBV10-3 and TRBJ1-2; D possibly corresponds to TRBD1 (6 bases). There are 13 residues in the CDR3. The ends were cut back, 10 bases at V and 5 bases at J, with 17 bases in the middle. The germline V gene has CDR1 ENHRY and CDR2 SYGVKD. CDR3 amino acids: CATQGVQGYGYTF. The CDR3 DNA sequence: TGTGCCACACAAGGGGTGCAGGGGTATGGCTACACCTTC.

This clonotype occurred a few times. The V call is TRBV7-6, the J call TRBJ2-3; weak D call: TRBD1 (5 bases). Deletions cut 11 bases from V and 4 bases from J, with 13 bases between. The CDR3 has 12 amino acids. CDR1 SGHVS and CDR2 FNYEAQ come from the germline V gene. CDR3 loop: CAPKGRADTQYF. CDR3 coding DNA: TGTGCCCCCAAGGGCAGGGCAGATACGCAGTATTTT. Drawing the rest from reference TRBV7-6 and TRBJ2-3, the complete variable domain is GAGVSQSPRYKVTKRGQDVALRCDPISGHVSLYWYRQALGQGPEFLTYFNYEAQQDKSGLPNDRFSAERPEGSISTLTIQRTEQRDSAMYRCAPKGRADTQYFGPGTRLTVL.

This clonotype turned up a few times. DNA for the CDR3: TGCAGTGCTAGCTCTCTCGGCCAGGGTGGCTCTGGGGCCAACGTCCTGACTTTC. It yields the protein CSASSLGQGGSGANVLTF. The chain carries TRBV20-1 and TRBJ2-6; possibly TRBD1 for D (5 bases). The V end was cut by 3 bases, the J end by 0 bases, with 18 bases between. Germline V gene data show CDR1 as DFQATT and CDR2 as SNEGSKA (reference sequence). This CDR3 contains 18 residues.

This chain connects TRBV9 to TRBJ1-2; TRBD1 agrees at 10 bases. J lost 4 bases, V lost 4 bases, and 13 bases had no gene match. Germline V lookup: CDR1 SGDLS, CDR2 YYNGEE. This CDR3 comprises 17 residues. CDR3 amino acids: CASSPRDRGSMGYGYTF. CDR3 coding DNA: TGTGCCAGCAGCCCTCGGGACAGGGGAAGTATGGGCTATGGCTACACCTTC.